This T cell receptor beta chain was sequenced for a study of blood T cell repertoires in COVID-19 (dated by TCRdb to about 2020). Study-level background: Recovered participants in ImmuneRACE Cohort 3 were defined as having two consecutive negative NP/OP PCR tests, clearance from a healthcare professional, or resolution of symptoms. The collaborator samples originated in the United States, Italy and Spain and spanned the acute and convalescent phases of COVID-19. The material from the prospective study consisted of cDNA or gDNA derived from T cells, B-cell-depleted T cells, or PBMCs. Subjects who had been exposed to COVID-19, were actively infected with it, or had recovered from it provided the deeply sampled blood TCRbeta repertoires that made up the dataset. A freely available public database, intended as a resource for researchers studying the immune response to SARS-CoV-2, is where the repertoires were released. The samples were drawn from two sources: the first 160 participants of the ongoing ImmuneRACE study, and 950 to 1,500 subjects contributed by 6 global collaborators. A de-identified subject ID, COVID-19 status, age in years and sex were almost always included in the sample metadata. Where available, HLA class I and class II types were taken from metadata supplied by the sample provider and were not determined by assay-based typing. Results the study describes overall, beyond this receptor: How much clinical and demographic metadata was included differed by source and by participant, and the metadata was provided uncurated.

In the prospective study, participants were about 18 to 100 years old, resided in under 30 geographic areas of the United States, and were enrolled through a virtual design. In the prospective study, cohorts were assigned on the basis of participant-reported clinical history obtained from a screening survey and a study questionnaire. In the prospective study, mobile phlebotomists collected whole blood, serum and a nasopharyngeal or oropharyngeal swab from each participant. Additional blood draws and questionnaires over an approximately two-month period could optionally be provided by prospective study participants. Blood samples from the prospective study were shipped frozen or at room temperature prior to DNA extraction. TCRbeta CDR3 regions were amplified from genomic DNA by means of the immunoSEQ Assay, a bias-controlled multiplex PCR. Turning to the authors' computational methods: The number of nucleated cells in each sample was estimated by amplification of reference gene primers within the assay. Sequence reads were collapsed and filtered to measure the absolute abundance of every unique TCRbeta CDR3 rearrangement. For each sample, productive Simpson clonality was calculated by taking the square root of Simpson's diversity index across productive rearrangements. TCRdb provides this immuneACCESS table in a form limited to in-frame rearrangements. Some clones are lacking; in checked studies, under half of them reflect an unresolved V gene, and why the rest are absent is not known. V, J and clone size are those of that table, while D and trimming were read from the DNA. Here the sample has about 360,000 clones; approximately 87% occur a single time. The ten most abundant clones make up about 2.1% of the sample.

CDR1 and CDR2, per the germline V gene (reference sequence), are SGHNT and YYREEE. Trimming takes 3 bases off V and 0 bases off J; junction bases not matched to a gene: 6. Inclusive of the bounding cysteine and phenylalanine, the CDR3 is 18 residues long. Only CDR3 DNA is held: 54 bases, read in frame from base 1. As regards this clone: This receptor's antigen is unknown. Qualities for individual bases were not recorded, and no much larger clone is one base off.

Sequencing was done on a sample of PBMCs or T cells enriched from blood (not recorded which). This clonotype originated in a man in his forties or fifties in a cohort exposed to, infected with or recovered from COVID-19 (not recorded which). The chain links TRBV5-4 with TRBJ2-3; 14 central nucleotides agree with TRBD2. CDR3 protein: CASSSGTSGSRSTDTQYF. The bases are TGTGCCAGCAGCTCCGGGACTAGCGGGAGTCGGAGCACAGATACGCAGTATTTT.